This T cell receptor (beta chain) was sequenced during a study of tumor-infiltrating lymphocytes in localized non-small cell lung cancer. Study at large: Some samples were collected after neoadjuvant chemotherapy; smokers, never-smokers and several histologies were included. Whole-study results and caveats: TCRbeta sequencing showed higher T cell infiltration in tumors than uninvolved lung. Tumor T-cell fraction was not associated with recurrence-free survival. Each assay used a separate piece of the same tissue.

Between the trimmed V and J ends, which lost 4 bases and 3 bases, there was a span of 10 bases. CDR3 length: 13 amino acids. Germline CDR1 is SGHKS and CDR2 is YYEKEE (reference sequence). This clone occurred a few times. What it binds is not known. Clones were read by immunoSEQ multiplex PCR, and TCRdb kept only the in-frame ones, dropping some. The repertoire holds 15,000 to 20,000 clones, with approximately 70% as singletons. The sequencing input was lung tumor tissue. This receptor was taken from a human donor with non-small cell lung cancer. The V and J genes are TRBV5-5 and TRBJ1-2; possibly TRBD1 for D (5 bases). CDR3 region: CASSLRGDYGYTF. Written as DNA, the CDR3 is TGTGCCAGCAGCCTTCGGGGGGACTATGGCTACACCTTC.